A selection of T cell receptor beta chains follows, all from one sample in a study of blood T cell repertoires in COVID-19. TCRdb's copy holds only in-frame clones and misses some; the assay was immunoSEQ multiplex PCR. The data hold fewer than 70,000 clones, with under 85% observed a single time. The sample taken for sequencing was peripheral blood. The receptors stem from a man in his sixties with acute or convalescent COVID-19. CDR3s include the opening cysteine and the closing phenylalanine or tryptophan. Fields, in order: V gene, D gene, clone size, J gene, CDR3 DNA, CDR3 protein. D genes are given only for firm matches. Clone size is stated in some rows and not others, as once, few, many or a class when expanded.

v_gene: TRBV7-2
d_gene: .
abundance: once
j_gene: TRBJ1-6
CDR3nt: TGTGCCAGCAGCTTACAACAGGGTGGGAATTCACCCCTCCACTTT
CDR3aa: CASSLQQGGNSPLHF

v_gene: TRBV5-1
d_gene: TRBD1
abundance: .
j_gene: TRBJ2-3
CDR3nt: TGCGCCAGCAGCCCAGGGACAGAAGGAGATACGCAGTATTTT
CDR3aa: CASSPGTEGDTQYF

v_gene: TRBV7-3
d_gene: .
abundance: .
j_gene: TRBJ2-5
CDR3nt: TGTGCCAGCAGCTTAATGGGCCAGGGAGGACAGACCCAGTACTTC
CDR3aa: CASSLMGQGGQTQYF

v_gene: TRBV2
d_gene: TRBD1
abundance: .
j_gene: TRBJ1-3
CDR3nt: TGTGCCAGCCGCAACAGGGGTACGCGGAACACCATATATTTT
CDR3aa: CASRNRGTRNTIYF

v_gene: TRBV29-1
d_gene: TRBD1
abundance: .
j_gene: TRBJ1-4
CDR3nt: TGCAGCGCACGTACCGGGACAGCTAATGAAAAACTGTTTTTT
CDR3aa: CSARTGTANEKLFF

v_gene: TRBV29-1
d_gene: TRBD1
abundance: .
j_gene: TRBJ1-2
CDR3nt: TGCAGCGTTGTTGAGGACAGGGACTATGGCTACACCTTC
CDR3aa: CSVVEDRDYGYTF

v_gene: TRBV7-2
d_gene: TRBD1
abundance: .
j_gene: TRBJ2-7
CDR3nt: TGTGCCAGCAGCTTTAGGGGGCCGTCCGAGCAGTACTTC
CDR3aa: CASSFRGPSEQYF

v_gene: TRBV6-1
d_gene: .
abundance: .
j_gene: TRBJ2-7
CDR3nt: TGTGCCAGCAGTGAGGGCCCTTACGAGCAGTACTTC
CDR3aa: CASSEGPYEQYF

v_gene: TRBV18
d_gene: .
abundance: .
j_gene: TRBJ1-1
CDR3nt: TGTGCCAGCTCCCTCTATCAGAACACTGAAGCTTTCTTT
CDR3aa: CASSLYQNTEAFF

v_gene: TRBV13
d_gene: .
abundance: once
j_gene: TRBJ1-2
CDR3nt: TGTGCCAGCAGCTCCGCCGGGACACCAGCTAACTATGGCTACACCTTC
CDR3aa: CASSSAGTPANYGYTF

v_gene: TRBV4-1
d_gene: .
abundance: .
j_gene: TRBJ1-2
CDR3nt: TGCGCCAGCAGCCAACCCAGCAGGGCGGCTGCTAACTATGGCTACACCTTC
CDR3aa: CASSQPSRAAANYGYTF

v_gene: TRBV7-3
d_gene: TRBD1
abundance: once
j_gene: TRBJ1-6
CDR3nt: TGTGCCAGCAGCTTAAACAGGGGGAATTCACCCCTCCACTTT
CDR3aa: CASSLNRGNSPLHF

v_gene: TRBV6-5
d_gene: .
abundance: .
j_gene: TRBJ1-2
CDR3nt: TGTGCCAGCGGAAAGGGGGGGAACTATGGCTACACCTTC
CDR3aa: CASGKGGNYGYTF

v_gene: TRBV7-3
d_gene: TRBD2
abundance: .
j_gene: TRBJ2-2
CDR3nt: TGTGCCAGCAGCTTAACGGGGAGAGCGGGAGGGCAGTACGAGGAGCTGTTTTTT
CDR3aa: CASSLTGRAGGQYEELFF

v_gene: TRBV2
d_gene: .
abundance: .
j_gene: TRBJ1-1
CDR3nt: TGTGCCAGCAGAGCGGATATAACTGAAGCTTTCTTT
CDR3aa: CASRADITEAFF

v_gene: TRBV18
d_gene: .
abundance: once
j_gene: TRBJ1-1
CDR3nt: TGTGCCAGCTCACCAAATCCAGGGTCCGAAGGGAACACTGAAGCTTTCTTT
CDR3aa: CASSPNPGSEGNTEAFF

v_gene: TRBV12-3/TRBV12-4
d_gene: .
abundance: .
j_gene: TRBJ1-1
CDR3nt: TGTGCCAGCAGCCGATCCAGGGGCACTGAAGCTTTCTTT
CDR3aa: CASSRSRGTEAFF

v_gene: TRBV5-1
d_gene: .
abundance: .
j_gene: TRBJ1-1
CDR3nt: TGCGCCAGCAGCTTGGCCTCATCTCAGGGGAAAAGGGGGACTGAAGCTTTCTTT
CDR3aa: CASSLASSQGKRGTEAFF

v_gene: TRBV6-6
d_gene: .
abundance: .
j_gene: TRBJ2-7
CDR3nt: TGTGCCAGCAGTTACACCGGACGTTCGGGGTACGAGCAGTACTTC
CDR3aa: CASSYTGRSGYEQYF

v_gene: TRBV6-5
d_gene: .
abundance: once
j_gene: TRBJ1-6
CDR3nt: TGTGCCAGCTCCAAAAGGGGCGGCGGTTCACCCCTCCACTTT
CDR3aa: CASSKRGGGSPLHF

v_gene: TRBV6-6
d_gene: .
abundance: .
j_gene: TRBJ1-4
CDR3nt: TGTGCCAGCAGCAACGGAGGGGTGGGGTTGGAAAAACTGTTTTTT
CDR3aa: CASSNGGVGLEKLFF

v_gene: TRBV24-1
d_gene: .
abundance: .
j_gene: TRBJ1-3
CDR3nt: TGTGCCACCAGTCAGGGGTCTGGAAACACCATATATTTT
CDR3aa: CATSQGSGNTIYF

v_gene: TRBV6-5
d_gene: TRBD1
abundance: .
j_gene: TRBJ1-2
CDR3nt: TGTGCCAGCAGTTTCCAGGGGGCGTATGGCTACACCTTC
CDR3aa: CASSFQGAYGYTF

v_gene: TRBV27
d_gene: .
abundance: .
j_gene: TRBJ2-3
CDR3nt: TGTGCCAGCAGTCACCGCCCCAGGGCAGGGTTAAACACAGATACGCAGTATTTT
CDR3aa: CASSHRPRAGLNTDTQYF

v_gene: TRBV21-1
d_gene: .
abundance: once
j_gene: TRBJ1-1
CDR3nt: TGTGCCAGCTGCAAACTACCGGGACACCTGAACACTGAAGCTTTCTTT
CDR3aa: CASCKLPGHLNTEAFF

v_gene: TRBV19
d_gene: .
abundance: .
j_gene: TRBJ1-1
CDR3nt: TGTGCCACCCGCGACAGACTGAACACTGAAGCTTTCTTT
CDR3aa: CATRDRLNTEAFF

v_gene: TRBV7-2
d_gene: TRBD1
abundance: .
j_gene: TRBJ1-3
CDR3nt: TGTGCCAGCAGCGTGACAGGGGGAGGTGGAAACACCATATATTTT
CDR3aa: CASSVTGGGGNTIYF

v_gene: TRBV7-8
d_gene: .
abundance: .
j_gene: TRBJ2-5
CDR3nt: TGTGCCAGCAGCCGTAGCGAAGTCCAAGAGACCCAGTACTTC
CDR3aa: CASSRSEVQETQYF

v_gene: TRBV6-5
d_gene: .
abundance: .
j_gene: TRBJ1-1
CDR3nt: TGTGCCAGCAGTTACTCTAAATTGAGGATGAACACTGAAGCTTTCTTT
CDR3aa: CASSYSKLRMNTEAFF

v_gene: TRBV12-5
d_gene: .
abundance: .
j_gene: TRBJ2-3
CDR3nt: TGTGCTAGTGCTGAAGGTAGCTTCACAGATACGCAGTATTTT
CDR3aa: CASAEGSFTDTQYF

v_gene: TRBV30
d_gene: TRBD1
abundance: .
j_gene: TRBJ1-6
CDR3nt: TGTGCCTGGGGAGGACAGGGCTATAATTCACCCCTCCACTTT
CDR3aa: CAWGGQGYNSPLHF

v_gene: TRBV5-1
d_gene: .
abundance: .
j_gene: TRBJ2-7
CDR3nt: TGCGCCAGCAGCTTGGGACAGGTCATGGGCGAGCAGTACTTC
CDR3aa: CASSLGQVMGEQYF

v_gene: TRBV29-1
d_gene: .
abundance: .
j_gene: TRBJ2-3
CDR3nt: TGCAGCGTTTTAACCCGCTCCGGGACAAAAGATACGCAGTATTTT
CDR3aa: CSVLTRSGTKDTQYF

v_gene: TRBV4-1
d_gene: .
abundance: .
j_gene: TRBJ2-3
CDR3nt: TGCGCCAGCAGCCAGCGGGAGGTGGGACAGGGAACAGATACGCAGTATTTT
CDR3aa: CASSQREVGQGTDTQYF

v_gene: TRBV5-1
d_gene: .
abundance: .
j_gene: TRBJ2-1
CDR3nt: TGCGCCAGCAGCCCGGGACTTCTCTCGTACAATGAGCAGTTCTTC
CDR3aa: CASSPGLLSYNEQFF

v_gene: TRBV4-2
d_gene: TRBD2
abundance: .
j_gene: TRBJ2-1
CDR3nt: TGTGCCAGCAGCCCGACTAGCGGGGGGCCGCATGATGAGCAGTTCTTC
CDR3aa: CASSPTSGGPHDEQFF

v_gene: TRBV29-1
d_gene: .
abundance: few
j_gene: TRBJ1-3
CDR3nt: TGCAGCGTTAGTCGGGGGTTCCGAGACACCATATATTTT
CDR3aa: CSVSRGFRDTIYF

v_gene: TRBV2
d_gene: .
abundance: .
j_gene: TRBJ2-2
CDR3nt: TGTGCCAGCAGTCCCGGTCCCCCAAACACCGGGGAGCTGTTTTTT
CDR3aa: CASSPGPPNTGELFF

v_gene: TRBV5-1
d_gene: TRBD1
abundance: .
j_gene: TRBJ1-2
CDR3nt: TGCGCCAGCAGCTTGGTCACCGGGACAGTCTATGGCTACACCTTC
CDR3aa: CASSLVTGTVYGYTF

v_gene: TRBV30
d_gene: .
abundance: few
j_gene: TRBJ1-5
CDR3nt: TGTGCCTGGAGTGCTACCGCCGGGCAGCCCCAGCATTTT
CDR3aa: CAWSATAGQPQHF

v_gene: TRBV18
d_gene: .
abundance: .
j_gene: TRBJ2-2
CDR3nt: TGTGCCAGCTCACCACGGGGAGGTCTTGGTACCGGGGAGCTGTTTTTT
CDR3aa: CASSPRGGLGTGELFF

v_gene: TRBV19
d_gene: .
abundance: .
j_gene: TRBJ1-1
CDR3nt: TGTGCCAGTAGTATCGGAGTCATGAACACTGAAGCTTTCTTT
CDR3aa: CASSIGVMNTEAFF

v_gene: TRBV5-4
d_gene: TRBD1
abundance: .
j_gene: TRBJ1-3
CDR3nt: TGTGCCAGCAGCGGGCCGGGACAGAGCTCTGGAAACACCATATATTTT
CDR3aa: CASSGPGQSSGNTIYF

v_gene: TRBV7-8
d_gene: .
abundance: few
j_gene: TRBJ2-4
CDR3nt: TGTGCCAGCAGCTCTTTAGCGGAGTTAGCCAAAAACATTCAGTACTTC
CDR3aa: CASSSLAELAKNIQYF

v_gene: TRBV30
d_gene: TRBD1
abundance: .
j_gene: TRBJ2-7
CDR3nt: TGTGCCTGGAGGGGGGACAGGCCCGAGCAGTACTTC
CDR3aa: CAWRGDRPEQYF

v_gene: TRBV25-1
d_gene: .
abundance: .
j_gene: TRBJ2-2
CDR3nt: TGTGCCAGCAGTGGGAGGCTGAACACCGGGGAGCTGTTTTTT
CDR3aa: CASSGRLNTGELFF

v_gene: TRBV6-5
d_gene: .
abundance: .
j_gene: TRBJ2-7
CDR3nt: TGTGCCAGCACCGTTGGACCGGGGTACGAGCAGTACTTC
CDR3aa: CASTVGPGYEQYF

v_gene: TRBV5-4
d_gene: TRBD1
abundance: .
j_gene: TRBJ1-2
CDR3nt: TGTGCCAGCAGCACCCGGCCCGGACAGGGCGAAAACTATGGCTACACCTTC
CDR3aa: CASSTRPGQGENYGYTF

v_gene: TRBV11-2
d_gene: .
abundance: few
j_gene: TRBJ2-3
CDR3nt: TGTGCCAGCAGACCAGGACTAACTTTCACGGATACGCAGTATTTT
CDR3aa: CASRPGLTFTDTQYF

v_gene: TRBV4-1
d_gene: TRBD1
abundance: .
j_gene: TRBJ1-6
CDR3nt: TGCGCCAGCAGCCTCTTGGACAGGGTGAATTCACCCCTCCACTTT
CDR3aa: CASSLLDRVNSPLHF

v_gene: TRBV13
d_gene: TRBD1
abundance: .
j_gene: TRBJ2-7
CDR3nt: TGTGCCAGCAGTAAAAATACTCATCACAGGGGCGGATACGAGCAGTACTTC
CDR3aa: CASSKNTHHRGGYEQYF

v_gene: TRBV7-3
d_gene: TRBD2
abundance: once
j_gene: TRBJ2-1
CDR3nt: TGTGCCAGCAGCCAGACTAGCGGGGTGGGCAATGAGCAGTTCTTC
CDR3aa: CASSQTSGVGNEQFF

v_gene: TRBV6-5
d_gene: TRBD1
abundance: .
j_gene: TRBJ2-5
CDR3nt: TGTGCCACGACCAGACAGGGGTCACAAGAGACCCAGTACTTC
CDR3aa: CATTRQGSQETQYF

v_gene: TRBV7-7
d_gene: .
abundance: .
j_gene: TRBJ2-5
CDR3nt: TGTGCCAGCAGCCCCACAGAGTCCGAAGAGACCCAGTACTTC
CDR3aa: CASSPTESEETQYF

v_gene: TRBV9
d_gene: .
abundance: .
j_gene: TRBJ1-5
CDR3nt: TGTGCCAGCAGCCCCCGCGCCTCGGGTCAGCCCCAGCATTTT
CDR3aa: CASSPRASGQPQHF

v_gene: TRBV7-9
d_gene: .
abundance: .
j_gene: TRBJ1-1
CDR3nt: TGTGCCAGCAGCTCCGGGAGCCAAGCTTTCTTT
CDR3aa: CASSSGSQAFF

v_gene: TRBV2
d_gene: .
abundance: .
j_gene: TRBJ2-2
CDR3nt: TGTGCCAGCAGGGGTCACCCGGGGACCGGGGAGCTGTTTTTT
CDR3aa: CASRGHPGTGELFF

v_gene: TRBV6-6
d_gene: .
abundance: .
j_gene: TRBJ1-1
CDR3nt: TGTGCCAGCAGTGTCGGGACTGAAGCTTTCTTT
CDR3aa: CASSVGTEAFF

v_gene: TRBV4-1
d_gene: TRBD1
abundance: medium-sized
j_gene: TRBJ1-2
CDR3nt: TGCGCCAGCAGCCAGTCAAGGGCAGGGGGAGACTATGGCTACACCTTC
CDR3aa: CASSQSRAGGDYGYTF

v_gene: TRBV30
d_gene: .
abundance: .
j_gene: TRBJ1-1
CDR3nt: TGTGCCTGGAGTGTAGGTAGGAACCGGGGGTACACTGAAGCTTTCTTT
CDR3aa: CAWSVGRNRGYTEAFF